This TCR beta chain was profiled in a study of blood T cell repertoires in COVID-19. TCRdb keeps only in-frame clones here, not all; method: immunoSEQ multiplex PCR. The table lists some 530,000 clones, around 85% of them singletons. The CDR3 sequence is 16 residues long. Trimming took off 2 bases at V and 5 bases at J, with 14 bases between the two ends. The germline CDR1 and CDR2 sequences are KGHDR and SFDVKD. The sequenced sample consisted of PBMCs or T cells enriched from blood (not recorded which). The receptor was derived from a woman aged 55-69 years who had recovered from COVID-19. This sequence joins TRBV24-1 and TRBJ1-4, with D hard to call. CDR3 bases: TGTGCCACCAGTGATTCCTCGGGAGGGTTGAATGAAAAACTGTTTTTT. Protein: CATSDSSGGLNEKLFF.